This T cell receptor beta chain derives from a study of T cell responses to AZD1222 COVID-19 vaccine. The protocol was immunoSEQ multiplex PCR, while the TCRdb copy is restricted to in-frame clones and leaves out a portion. The sample includes over 120,000 clones, more than 90% seen only once; the top ten take around 1.7%. CDR3 size: 11 residues. Trimming pared 3 bases from V and 9 bases from J, leaving 9 bases between. Germline lookup yields CDR1 SEHNR and CDR2 FQNEAQ (reference sequence). This chain connects TRBV7-9 to TRBJ2-7, with unresolved D. This TCR came from an adult in good health. This specimen consisted of peripheral blood, obtained on day 0 of AZD1222 vaccination. CDR3 nucleotide sequence: TGTGCCAGCAGCTTGGATGTCGGGCAGTACTTC. It yields the protein CASSLDVGQYF. The full variable domain, in which reference TRBV7-9 and TRBJ2-7 provide the parts outside the CDR3, is DTGVSQNPRHKITKRGQNVTFRCDPISEHNRLYWYRQTLGQGPEFLTYFQNEAQLEKSRLLSDRFSAERPKGSFSTLEIQRTEQGDSAMYLCASSLDVGQYFGPGTRLTVT.